Listed below are T cell receptor beta chains from one sample, sequenced in a study of cytomegalovirus exposure and HLA in healthy donors. The table came from immunoSEQ multiplex PCR; TCRdb's copy has only in-frame clones and leaves some out. Of around 70,000 clones in the sample, 94% are singletons; the top ten hold about 1.6%. Sequencing used PBMCs. The receptors were gathered from a man aged 18 to 30 in good health and CMV-seropositive. Each CDR3 is given with its conserved first and last residue. The order of the fields is CDR3 length, clone size, V gene, J gene, D gene, CDR3 DNA, CDR3 protein. A D gene is named only where the DNA matches it firmly. Clone size is stated in some rows and not others, as once, few, many or a class when expanded.

14	-	TRBV5-1	TRBJ2-7	TRBD1	TGCGCCAGCAGCATAGGGACAGGGGACTACGAGCAGTACTTC	CASSIGTGDYEQYF
14	-	TRBV30	TRBJ1-2	TRBD1	TGTGCCTGGAGTGTCACAGGGGCGAACTATGGCTACACCTTC	CAWSVTGANYGYTF
15	-	TRBV27	TRBJ2-3	TRBD2	TGTGCCAGCAGTCCTGCCCTAGCGGGCACAGATACGCAGTATTTT	CASSPALAGTDTQYF
13	-	TRBV6-4	TRBJ1-1	-	TGTGCCAGCAGTAATCAAATGAACACTGAAGCTTTCTTT	CASSNQMNTEAFF
14	-	TRBV19	TRBJ2-2	-	TGTGCCAGTAGCCCCCTCAGGGGAACCGGGGAGCTGTTTTTT	CASSPLRGTGELFF
13	-	TRBV29-1	TRBJ2-7	TRBD2	TGCAGCGTTGTGACTCGCGGGCGGGGGGGGCCGTACTTC	CSVVTRGRGGPYF
18	-	TRBV11-2	TRBJ2-7	TRBD2	TGTGCCAGCAGCCGATCGAGACTAGCGGGAGGATTGAACTACGAGCAGTACTTC	CASSRSRLAGGLNYEQYF
14	-	TRBV7-6	TRBJ1-4	-	TGTGCCAGCAGCCGTGGGCAGGGTGGGGAAAAACTGTTTTTT	CASSRGQGGEKLFF
14	-	TRBV6-1	TRBJ2-7	-	TGTGCCAGCAGTGACACAGGATCCTCCTACGAGCAGTACTTC	CASSDTGSSYEQYF
14	-	TRBV30	TRBJ1-1	-	TGTGCCTGGGGCCCCGGGGAAAAGAACACTGAAGCTTTCTTT	CAWGPGEKNTEAFF
13	-	TRBV5-1	TRBJ1-1	-	TGCGCCAGCAGCGTGGACAGGAACACTGAAGCTTTCTTT	CASSVDRNTEAFF
13	-	TRBV15	TRBJ1-1	-	TGTGCCACCAGCAGCCGGGGGGGCACTGAAGCTTTCTTT	CATSSRGGTEAFF
14	-	TRBV18	TRBJ2-7	-	TGTGCCAGCTCACAGGAGTCCGGAGGGGACGAGCAGTACTTC	CASSQESGGDEQYF
14	-	TRBV6-1	TRBJ2-1	TRBD2	TGTGCCAGCAGGAGTTTTGGGGGGGTCAATGAGCAGTTCTTC	CASRSFGGVNEQFF
15	once	TRBV5-1	TRBJ2-4	TRBD1	TGCGCCAGCAGCTCCACAGGGGGCGGCAAAAACATTCAGTACTTC	CASSSTGGGKNIQYF
13	-	TRBV18	TRBJ1-1	-	TGTGCCAGCTCATCAAGTGACACCCGTGCTTCTTTCTTT	CASSSSDTRASFF
14	once	TRBV2	TRBJ2-5	-	TGTGCCAGCAGTGGGACACTTTTCACAGAGACCCAGTACTTC	CASSGTLFTETQYF
13	-	TRBV4-1	TRBJ2-1	-	TGCGCCAGCAGCCAAGTGGGCAGCTCGGCGCGGTTCTTC	CASSQVGSSARFF
16	-	TRBV11-3	TRBJ2-3	-	TGTGCCAGCAGCCCCTCGTCTCGGGGAGGCACAGATACGCAGTATTTT	CASSPSSRGGTDTQYF